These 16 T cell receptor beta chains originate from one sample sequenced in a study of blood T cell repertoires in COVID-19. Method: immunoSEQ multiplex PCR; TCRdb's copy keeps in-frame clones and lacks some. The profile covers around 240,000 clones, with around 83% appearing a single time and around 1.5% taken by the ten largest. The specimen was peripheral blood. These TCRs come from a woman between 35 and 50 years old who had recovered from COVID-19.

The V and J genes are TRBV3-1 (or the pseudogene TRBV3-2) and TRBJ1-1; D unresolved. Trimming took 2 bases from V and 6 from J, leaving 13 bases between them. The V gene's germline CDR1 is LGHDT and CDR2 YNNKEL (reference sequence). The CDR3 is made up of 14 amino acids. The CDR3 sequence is CASSQFEVTSEAFF. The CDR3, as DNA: TGTGCCAGCAGCCAATTCGAAGTGACATCTGAAGCTTTCTTT.

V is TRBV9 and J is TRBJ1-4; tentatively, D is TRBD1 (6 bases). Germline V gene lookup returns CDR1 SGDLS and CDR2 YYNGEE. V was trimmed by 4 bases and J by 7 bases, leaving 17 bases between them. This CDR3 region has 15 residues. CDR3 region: CASSLNPGDVEKLFF. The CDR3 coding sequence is TGTGCCAGCAGCCTGAATCCAGGGGATGTTGAAAAACTGTTTTTT. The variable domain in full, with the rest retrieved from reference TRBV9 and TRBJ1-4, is DSGVTQTPKHLITATGQRVTLRCSPRSGDLSVYWYQQSLDQGLQFLIQYYNGEERAKGNILERFSAQQFPDLHSELNLSSLELGDSALYFCASSLNPGDVEKLFFGSGTQLSVL.

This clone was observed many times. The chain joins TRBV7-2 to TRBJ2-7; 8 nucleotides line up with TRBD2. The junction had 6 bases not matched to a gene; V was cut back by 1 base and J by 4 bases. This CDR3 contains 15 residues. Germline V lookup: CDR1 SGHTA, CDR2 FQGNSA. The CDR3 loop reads CASSLVPGGAYEQYF. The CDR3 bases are TGTGCCAGCAGCTTAGTACCCGGGGGGGCTTACGAGCAGTACTTC.

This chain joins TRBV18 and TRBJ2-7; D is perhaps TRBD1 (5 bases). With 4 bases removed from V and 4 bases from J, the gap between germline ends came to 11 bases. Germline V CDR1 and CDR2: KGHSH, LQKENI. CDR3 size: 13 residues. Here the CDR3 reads CASSRGSTYEQYF. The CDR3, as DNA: TGTGCCAGCTCACGGGGCAGCACTTACGAGCAGTACTTC.

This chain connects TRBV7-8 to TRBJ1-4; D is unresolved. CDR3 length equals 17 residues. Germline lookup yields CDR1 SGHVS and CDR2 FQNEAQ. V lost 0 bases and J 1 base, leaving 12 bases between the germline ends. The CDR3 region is CASSLASPRETNEKLFF. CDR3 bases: TGTGCCAGCAGCTTAGCCTCTCCGAGGGAAACTAATGAAAAACTGTTTTTT.

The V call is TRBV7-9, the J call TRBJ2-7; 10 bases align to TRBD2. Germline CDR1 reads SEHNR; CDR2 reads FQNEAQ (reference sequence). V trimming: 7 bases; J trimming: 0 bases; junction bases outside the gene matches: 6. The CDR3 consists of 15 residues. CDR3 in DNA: TGTGCCAGCAATCCACTAGCGGGGAGCTCCTACGAGCAGTACTTC. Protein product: CASNPLAGSSYEQYF.

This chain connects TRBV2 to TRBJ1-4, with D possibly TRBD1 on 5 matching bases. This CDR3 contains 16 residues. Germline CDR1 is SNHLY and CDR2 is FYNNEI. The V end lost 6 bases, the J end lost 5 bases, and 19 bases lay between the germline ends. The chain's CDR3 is CASSTRTQGLNEKLFF. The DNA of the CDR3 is TGTGCCAGCAGCACCAGGACCCAGGGCCTGAATGAAAAACTGTTTTTT.

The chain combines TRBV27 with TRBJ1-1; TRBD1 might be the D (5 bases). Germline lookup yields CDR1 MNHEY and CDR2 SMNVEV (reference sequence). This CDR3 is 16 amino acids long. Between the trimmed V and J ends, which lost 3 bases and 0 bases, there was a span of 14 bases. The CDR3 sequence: CASSFLGDEMNTEAFF. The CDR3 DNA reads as TGTGCCAGCAGTTTCTTAGGGGATGAGATGAACACTGAAGCTTTCTTT.

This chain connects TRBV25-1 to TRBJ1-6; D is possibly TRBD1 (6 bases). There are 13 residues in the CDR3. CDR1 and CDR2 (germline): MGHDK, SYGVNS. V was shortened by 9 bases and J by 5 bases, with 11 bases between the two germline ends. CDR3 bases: TGTGCCAGTAAGGGGGTGGATAATTCACCCCTCCACTTT. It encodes CASKGVDNSPLHF.

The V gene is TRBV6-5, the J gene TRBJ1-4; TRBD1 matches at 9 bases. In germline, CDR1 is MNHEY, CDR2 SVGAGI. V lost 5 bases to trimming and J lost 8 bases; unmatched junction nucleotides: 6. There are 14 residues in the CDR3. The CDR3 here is CASSKTGGREKLFF. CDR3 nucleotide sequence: TGTGCCAGCAGTAAGACAGGGGGTCGGGAAAAACTGTTTTTT.

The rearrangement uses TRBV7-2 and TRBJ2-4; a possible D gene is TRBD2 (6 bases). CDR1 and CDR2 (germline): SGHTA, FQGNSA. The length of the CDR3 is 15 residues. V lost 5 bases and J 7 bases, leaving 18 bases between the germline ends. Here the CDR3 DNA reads TGTGCCAGCAGCCCTCGACTAGGGACGTTGAACATTCAGTACTTC. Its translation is CASSPRLGTLNIQYF.

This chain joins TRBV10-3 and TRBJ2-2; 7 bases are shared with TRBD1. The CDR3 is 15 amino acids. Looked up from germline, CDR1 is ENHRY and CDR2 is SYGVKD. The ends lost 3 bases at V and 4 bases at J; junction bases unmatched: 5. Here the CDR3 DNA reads TGTGCCATCAGTGATGGAGACAGGGTCACCGGGGAGCTGTTTTTT. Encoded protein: CAISDGDRVTGELFF.

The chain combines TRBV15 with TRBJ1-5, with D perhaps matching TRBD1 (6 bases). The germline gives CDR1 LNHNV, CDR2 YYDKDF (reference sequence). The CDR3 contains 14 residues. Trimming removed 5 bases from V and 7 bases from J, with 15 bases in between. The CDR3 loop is CATSVSVGAQPQHF. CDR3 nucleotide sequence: TGTGCCACCAGCGTGAGTGTGGGGGCGCAGCCCCAGCATTTT.

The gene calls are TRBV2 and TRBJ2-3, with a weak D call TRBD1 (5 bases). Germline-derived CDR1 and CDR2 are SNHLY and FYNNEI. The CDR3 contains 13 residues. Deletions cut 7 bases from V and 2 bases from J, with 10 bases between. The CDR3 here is CASNSGNTDTQYF. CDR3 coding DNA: TGTGCCAGCAATTCAGGGAACACAGATACGCAGTATTTT.

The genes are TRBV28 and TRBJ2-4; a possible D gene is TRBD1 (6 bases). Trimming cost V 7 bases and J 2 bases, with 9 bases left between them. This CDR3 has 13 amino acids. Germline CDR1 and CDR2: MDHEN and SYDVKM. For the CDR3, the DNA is TGTGCCAGCATTGACAGGTCCAAAAACATTCAGTACTTC. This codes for CASIDRSKNIQYF.

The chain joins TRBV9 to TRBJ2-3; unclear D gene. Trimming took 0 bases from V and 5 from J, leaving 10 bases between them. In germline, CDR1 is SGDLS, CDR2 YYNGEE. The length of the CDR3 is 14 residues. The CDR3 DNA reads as TGTGCCAGCAGCGTAGGTCACTTTGGAGATACGCAGTATTTT. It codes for CASSVGHFGDTQYF.